This T cell receptor beta chain was recovered during a study of T cells after yellow fever vaccination. Whole-study findings and limits: A minor fraction of clonotypes spanned both CD4 and CD8 compartments. In FACS-sorted repertoires, abundant clonotypes from the bulk population could appear as contaminants. On re-exposure, the response was weaker but peaked faster, at day 5 versus 15. Subsequent to the booster, the majority of primary-vaccination clones reappeared (around 95% CD4, around 85% CD8).

The CDR3 runs 12 residues. The V gene end was trimmed by 8 bases and the J gene end by 6 bases; junction bases not matched to a gene: 10. Germline V gene lookup returns CDR1 SQVTM and CDR2 ANQGSEA. In TCRdb, the 5' RACE reads were re-called with MiXCR into one record per CDR3 protein. This sample yields hundreds of thousands of distinct CDR3 sequences, of which 9% to 15% are seen a single time; more than 12% belongs to the top ten. Details on this clonotype: What it binds is unknown.

Sequencing was performed on PBMCs, taken on the day of the yellow fever booster vaccination. This clonotype was sampled from a man aged 25-45 years who received the YFV17D yellow fever vaccine. The genes are TRBV29-1 and TRBJ2-7; 7 bases align to TRBD1. DNA of the CDR3: TGCAGCATAGCCGGGACAGTAGGCGAGCAGTACTTC. This encodes CSIAGTVGEQYF.